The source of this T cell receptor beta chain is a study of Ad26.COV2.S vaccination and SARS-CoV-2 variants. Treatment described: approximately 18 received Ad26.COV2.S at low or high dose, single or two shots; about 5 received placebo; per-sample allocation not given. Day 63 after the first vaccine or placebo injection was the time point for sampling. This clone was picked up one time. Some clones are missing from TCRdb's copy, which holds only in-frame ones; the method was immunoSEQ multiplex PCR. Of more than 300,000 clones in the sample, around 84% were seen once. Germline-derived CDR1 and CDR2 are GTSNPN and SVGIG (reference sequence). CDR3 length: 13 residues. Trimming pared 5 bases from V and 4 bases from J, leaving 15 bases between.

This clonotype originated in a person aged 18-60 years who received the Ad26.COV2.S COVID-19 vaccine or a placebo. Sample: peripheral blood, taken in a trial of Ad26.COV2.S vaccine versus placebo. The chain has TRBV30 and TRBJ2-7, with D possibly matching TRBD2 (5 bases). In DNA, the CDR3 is TGTGCCTGGTCAGGAGGATTTGTTTACGAGCAGTACTTC. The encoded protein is CAWSGGFVYEQYF. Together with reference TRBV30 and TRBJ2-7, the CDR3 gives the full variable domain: SQTIHQWPATLVQPVGSPLSLECTVEGTSNPNLYWYRQAAGRGLQLLFYSVGIGQISSEVPQNLSASRPQDRQFILSSKKLLLSDSGFYLCAWSGGFVYEQYFGPGTRLTVT.